This TCR beta chain was recovered during a study of blood T cells in healthy people across ages. Germline V lookup: CDR1 MNHEY, CDR2 SVGAGI. Deletions cut 0 bases from V and 10 bases from J, with 10 bases between. The CDR3 runs to 13 residues. A J-beta primer mix and a sample-barcoded 5' primer were used in a second PCR of roughly 6 to 12 cycles. TCRdb reprocessed the 5' RACE reads via MiXCR and lists one record per CDR3 protein. This table holds about 900,000 distinct CDR3 sequences, about 48% found once. The sequence came from a man aged 25 to 45 in good health. The chain employs TRBV6-5 and TRBJ2-1; D is perhaps TRBD2 (6 bases). Sequencing was done on a sample of blood. The CDR3 DNA reads TGTGCCAGCAGTTACTCGGAGGGCTTGGAGCAGTTCTTC. The encoded protein is CASSYSEGLEQFF.